This TCR beta chain was obtained from a study of T cell responses to AZD1222 COVID-19 vaccine. Notes on the study in general: All repertoire sampling was performed exclusively after the peak T cell response. A rise in Spike-specific TCR breadth and depth followed two AZD1222 doses. Nearly half of spike-specific TCRs reportedly go after variant regions that carry no mutations. Possibly, clonal diversity was underestimated; donors were largely white British and included more females.

Concerning this clone itself: The antigen is undetermined.

With 0 bases clipped from V and 4 bases from J, the junction kept 5 bases outside the gene matches. This CDR3 region has 16 residues. Germline CDR1 reads LGHNA; CDR2 reads YSLEER. The data were produced by immunoSEQ multiplex PCR, yet TCRdb's version contains in-frame clones alone and is incomplete. The sample shows 95,000 to 100,000 clones, just over 85% of them seen only once. This TCR derives from an adult in good health. Sequences were derived from peripheral blood, sampled on day 0 of AZD1222 vaccination. The rearrangement links TRBV4-3 to TRBJ2-1; the match to TRBD2 covers 8 bases. The CDR3 here is CASSQDLTSGYNEQFF. CDR3 bases: TGCGCCAGCAGCCAAGATTTAACTAGCGGATACAATGAGCAGTTCTTC.